These 27 T cell receptor beta chains originate from one sample sequenced in a study of shared clonotypes between healthy human individuals. Profiling relied on immunoSEQ multiplex PCR, and the TCRdb table lists in-frame clones only, not all of them. The repertoire holds about 2 million clones, with around 96% as singletons. Naivety among CD8 cells was defined by CD45RO negativity and positive CCR7 selection, thereby excluding terminally differentiated effector memory CD45RA+ cells. Specimen: naive CD8+ T cells sorted from blood. These receptors were collected from a man between 18 and 35 years old in good health.

The rearrangement uses TRBV29-1 and TRBJ2-5, with 8 nucleotides matching TRBD1. The DNA matches TRBJ2-7 better at its end, which makes the J call doubtful. The CDR3 has 13 residues. Looked up from germline, CDR1 is SQVTM and CDR2 is ANQGSEA. For the CDR3, the DNA is TGCAGCGTTGGTTGGCAGGGGGCGAACGAGCAGTACTTC. Amino acids: CSVGWQGANEQYF.

V usage is TRBV7-9 and J usage is TRBJ1-4, with D tentatively TRBD1 (5 bases). V lost 5 bases to trimming and J lost 6 bases, with 19 bases between them. The CDR3 runs to 16 residues. Looked up from germline, CDR1 is SEHNR and CDR2 is FQNEAQ (reference sequence). DNA of the CDR3: TGTGCCAGCAGCCCTCCCTTGGCGGGAGGGGATGAAAAACTGTTTTTT. Its protein is CASSPPLAGGDEKLFF.

The CDR3 sequence is CASSSQPYEQYF. The CDR3 coding sequence is TGTGCCAGCAGCTCCCAACCCTACGAGCAGTACTTC. The chain recombines TRBV11-2 with TRBJ2-7, with D hard to call. V was trimmed by 4 bases and J by 2 bases, leaving 6 bases between them. CDR1 and CDR2 (germline): SGHAT, FQNNGV. CDR3 size: 12 residues.

The V and J genes are TRBV19 and TRBJ2-7, with 7 bases identical to TRBD1. Per the germline V gene, CDR1 is LNHDA and CDR2 is SQIVND (reference sequence). V shed 7 bases, J shed 7 bases, and the junction held 10 bases outside the gene matches. CDR3 length: 13 residues. The CDR3 reads CASTSQGNGEQYF. For the CDR3, the DNA is TGTGCCAGTACCTCACAGGGGAATGGTGAGCAGTACTTC.

The J gene is TRBJ2-3, the V gene TRBV28, with D perhaps matching TRBD1 or TRBD2 (6 bases each). CDR3 length: 17 amino acids. The ends were cut back, 2 bases at V and 3 bases at J, with 18 bases in the middle. CDR1 and CDR2 (germline): MDHEN, SYDVKM. This chain's CDR3 is CASSLRGAGSGTDTQYF. The CDR3 DNA sequence: TGTGCCAGCAGTTTAAGGGGGGCGGGTTCGGGTACAGATACGCAGTATTTT.

CDR3 sequence reads: CASSVGHYEQYF. The CDR3 coding sequence is TGTGCCAGCAGCGTGGGACACTACGAGCAGTACTTC. This chain joins TRBV5-5 and TRBJ2-7, with D maybe TRBD1 (6 bases). Germline V gives CDR1 SGHKS, CDR2 YYEKEE (reference sequence). V gave up 4 bases and J gave up 3 bases, with 8 bases separating them. The CDR3 loop spans 12 amino acids.

The chain recombines TRBV6-5 with TRBJ2-5; tentatively, D is TRBD2 (7 bases). The CDR3 runs 14 residues. Trimming stripped 6 bases from V and 2 bases from J, with 13 bases between. Germline-derived CDR1 and CDR2 are MNHEY and SVGAGI. CDR3 protein: CASRAGARQETQYF. The CDR3 nucleotides read TGTGCCAGCAGGGCGGGGGCAAGGCAAGAGACCCAGTACTTC.

CDR3 nucleotide sequence: TGTGCCAGCAGCGTCATGCTAGCAGGAGACTACAATGAGCAGTTCTTC. It yields the protein CASSVMLAGDYNEQFF. V and J are TRBV9 and TRBJ2-1; weak D call: TRBD2 (5 bases). The V end was cut by 2 bases, the J end by 3 bases, with 15 bases between. From germline, CDR1 is SGDLS and CDR2 YYNGEE. The CDR3 spans 16 residues.

Points on this clone: The same CDR3 is also encoded by other DNA sequences in this sample. The chain is built from TRBV28 and TRBJ2-2, with a tentative D call TRBD1 (6 bases). Germline CDR1 and CDR2: MDHEN and SYDVKM. Between the trimmed V and J ends, which lost 7 bases and 0 bases, there was a span of 9 bases. The CDR3 totals 14 residues. The CDR3 protein is CASTDRPNTGELFF. DNA of the CDR3: TGTGCCAGCACGGACAGACCGAACACCGGGGAGCTGTTTTTT. Full variable domain (outside the CDR3, taken from reference TRBV28 and TRBJ2-2): DVKVTQSSRYLVKRTGEKVFLECVQDMDHENMFWYRQDPGLGLRLIYFSYDVKMKEKGDIPEGYSVSREKKERFSLILESASTNQTSMYLCASTDRPNTGELFFGEGSRLTVL.

CDR3 sequence: CASLAHLATTNEKLFF. The CDR3 nucleotides read TGTGCCAGTCTCGCCCATTTAGCTACAACTAATGAAAAACTGTTTTTT. The chain recombines TRBV28 with TRBJ1-4; D is unclear. This CDR3 is 16 amino acids long. Germline lookup yields CDR1 MDHEN and CDR2 SYDVKM. The V end was cut by 9 bases, the J end by 0 bases, with 17 bases between. Using reference TRBV28 and TRBJ1-4 for the parts outside the CDR3, the full variable domain is DVKVTQSSRYLVKRTGEKVFLECVQDMDHENMFWYRQDPGLGLRLIYFSYDVKMKEKGDIPEGYSVSREKKERFSLILESASTNQTSMYLCASLAHLATTNEKLFFGSGTQLSVL.

This chain links TRBV6-5 with TRBJ2-7, with TRBD2 matching 10 bases. Germline trimming cut 7 bases from V and 4 bases from J; bases unmatched to any gene: 10. In germline, CDR1 is MNHEY, CDR2 SVGAGI. This CDR3 is built from 15 residues. The CDR3 loop is CASTRAASGSYEQYF. The DNA of the CDR3 is TGTGCCAGCACCCGGGCGGCTAGCGGGAGTTACGAGCAGTACTTC.

The chain carries TRBV28 and TRBJ2-1; 10 bases line up with TRBD2. V lost 2 bases, J lost 7 bases, and 5 bases stayed unmatched. This CDR3 has 15 residues. The germline gives CDR1 MDHEN, CDR2 SYDVKM. The CDR3: CASSLVSGGRNEQFF. The CDR3 nucleotides are TGTGCCAGCAGTTTAGTTAGCGGGGGGAGGAATGAGCAGTTCTTC.

The chain couples TRBV9 to TRBJ2-7, with D perhaps TRBD1 or TRBD2 (5 bases each). Trimming stripped 0 bases from V and 5 bases from J, with 15 bases between. CDR3 size: 15 residues. The germline CDR1 and CDR2 sequences are SGDLS and YYNGEE. The CDR3 protein is CASSVGGLGENEQYF. CDR3 coding DNA: TGTGCCAGCAGCGTAGGAGGGTTAGGGGAAAACGAGCAGTACTTC.

The chain is built from TRBV5-4 and TRBJ2-2, with 7 bases matching TRBD1. The CDR3 covers 14 residues. V dropped 0 bases and J dropped 4; count of bases not matched to a gene: 0. Germline V gene lookup returns CDR1 SGHNT and CDR2 YYREEE (reference sequence). The CDR3 spells CASSLAGGTGELFF. Here the CDR3 DNA reads TGTGCCAGCAGCTTGGCAGGGGGCACCGGGGAGCTGTTTTTT.

The rearrangement links TRBV7-8 to TRBJ1-5; D is undetermined. CDR3 length equals 15 residues. Trimming left V 3 bases short and J 2 bases short, with 11 bases between. The V gene's germline CDR1 is SGHVS and CDR2 FQNEAQ. The CDR3 protein is CASSLNQRGNQPQHF. CDR3 DNA sequence: TGTGCCAGCAGCTTGAACCAACGGGGCAATCAGCCCCAGCATTTT.

With respect to this clone: The identical CDR3 is also encoded by other nucleotide sequences in the sample. The chain uses TRBV7-9 and TRBJ1-3; a weak D match, TRBD1 (5 bases). CDR1 and CDR2 from the germline V gene are SEHNR and FQNEAQ (reference sequence). The CDR3 covers 15 residues. The germline V and J ends were trimmed by 4 bases and 0 bases, with 10 bases remaining between them. The CDR3: CASSSDGGSGNTIYF. CDR3 nucleotide sequence: TGTGCCAGCAGCTCGGACGGGGGCTCTGGAAACACCATATATTTT.

The chain links TRBV4-1 to TRBJ1-5; D possibly corresponds to TRBD1 (6 bases). Germline loops: CDR1 MGHRA, CDR2 YSYEKL. Trimming cost V 6 bases and J 0 bases, with 18 bases left between them. The CDR3 extends over 17 amino acids. In DNA form, the CDR3 reads TGCGCCAGCAGTAGCCGGGACACTGACAATAGCAATCAGCCCCAGCATTTT. It yields the protein CASSSRDTDNSNQPQHF.

This clone was seen only once. The chain has TRBV18 and TRBJ2-7; 9 nucleotides agree with TRBD1. CDR1 is KGHSH, CDR2 LQKENI, per germline. This CDR3 contains 14 residues. V lost 6 bases, J lost 5 bases, and 8 bases stayed unmatched. The chain's CDR3 is CASSDPGQGNEQYF. CDR3 sequence (DNA): TGTGCCAGCTCGGACCCGGGACAGGGCAACGAGCAGTACTTC. The full variable domain, with the rest looked up from reference TRBV18 and TRBJ2-7, is NAGVMQNPRHLVRRRGQEARLRCSPMKGHSHVYWYRQLPEEGLKFMVYLQKENIIDESGMPKERFSAEFPKEGPSILRIQQVVRGDSAAYFCASSDPGQGNEQYFGPGTRLTVT.

J is TRBJ2-7 and V is TRBV5-4, with a tentative D call TRBD2 (6 bases). This CDR3 is built from 14 residues. V was pared by 3 bases and J by 2 bases, with 12 bases between. CDR1 is SGHNT, CDR2 YYREEE, per germline (reference sequence). CDR3 residues: CASSYSGSAYEQYF. The CDR3 DNA reads TGTGCCAGCAGCTACTCCGGGAGTGCCTACGAGCAGTACTTC.

V is TRBV9 and J is TRBJ2-5; 10 bases are shared with TRBD1. CDR3 length: 17 amino acids. J lost 5 bases, V lost 3 bases, and 13 bases had no gene match. Per germline, CDR1 SGDLS and CDR2 YYNGEE. The CDR3 loop is CASSGGTGEYLRETQYF. In DNA form, the CDR3 reads TGTGCCAGCAGCGGCGGGACAGGGGAGTATTTGAGGGAGACCCAGTACTTC. The whole variable domain, remainder taken from reference TRBV9 and TRBJ2-5, is DSGVTQTPKHLITATGQRVTLRCSPRSGDLSVYWYQQSLDQGLQFLIQYYNGEERAKGNILERFSAQQFPDLHSELNLSSLELGDSALYFCASSGGTGEYLRETQYFGPGTRLLVL.

The chain employs TRBV4-1 and TRBJ1-6; weak D call: TRBD1 (5 bases). Germline loops: CDR1 MGHRA, CDR2 YSYEKL. Trimming stripped 0 bases from V and 8 bases from J, with 26 bases between. This CDR3 has 20 amino acids. The CDR3 loop is CASSQDRGNTRLPFDSPLHF. Here the CDR3 DNA reads TGCGCCAGCAGCCAAGACCGGGGGAATACTAGGCTCCCCTTTGATTCACCCCTCCACTTT.

The chain uses TRBV19 and TRBJ2-1; no clear D gene. Germline-derived CDR1 and CDR2 are LNHDA and SQIVND (reference sequence). V was cut by 6 bases and J by 5 bases, with 11 bases left in between. The CDR3 totals 13 residues. CDR3 amino acids: CASSLVPHNEQFF. The CDR3 DNA sequence: TGTGCCAGTAGCTTGGTACCCCACAATGAGCAGTTCTTC. The full variable domain, its missing parts supplied by reference TRBV19 and TRBJ2-1, is DGGITQSPKYLFRKEGQNVTLSCEQNLNHDAMYWYRQDPGQGLRLIYYSQIVNDFQKGDIAEGYSVSREKKESFPLTVTSAQKNPTAFYLCASSLVPHNEQFFGPGTRLTVL.

The rearrangement joins TRBV11-2 to TRBJ2-7, with D maybe TRBD1 (6 bases). The germline CDR1 and CDR2 sequences are SGHAT and FQNNGV. Trimming left V 6 bases short and J 7 bases short, with 22 bases between. This CDR3 is 15 amino acids long. The CDR3 DNA is TGTGCCAGCAGTCTCTTGGTAGGGCCCCAGGGGGAGCAGTACTTC. This gives the protein CASSLLVGPQGEQYF.

The J gene is TRBJ2-1, the V gene TRBV9; 13 bases are a match to TRBD2. Trimming removed 4 bases from V and 8 bases from J; junction bases left unmatched: 9. Germline CDR1 is SGDLS and CDR2 is YYNGEE. The CDR3 has 16 residues. The CDR3 here is CASSLWTSGRSDEQFF. The DNA of the CDR3 is TGTGCCAGCAGCCTCTGGACTAGCGGGAGATCGGATGAGCAGTTCTTC.

The chain couples TRBV30 to TRBJ2-5, with D possibly matching TRBD1 (6 bases). Trimming cost V 0 bases and J 2 bases, with 10 bases left between them. Germline loops: CDR1 GTSNPN, CDR2 SVGIG (reference sequence). The CDR3 runs to 14 residues. CDR3 loop: CAWSVSGTQETQYF. The CDR3 coding sequence is TGTGCCTGGAGTGTAAGTGGGACACAAGAGACCCAGTACTTC.

The chain is built from TRBV13 and TRBJ2-1; 8 bases align to TRBD2. The CDR3 is 15 residues long. The germline V gene encodes CDR1 PRHDT and CDR2 FYEKMQ (reference sequence). Trimming took 6 bases from V and 0 from J; bases not matched to a gene: 4. The CDR3 DNA sequence: TGTGCCAGCAGTACCGGGACTAGCTCCTACAATGAGCAGTTCTTC. Its translation is CASSTGTSSYNEQFF.

The chain recombines TRBV27 with TRBJ2-1; D gene uncertain. The CDR3 length is 13 residues. Trimming removed 1 base from V and 8 bases from J, with 9 bases in between. Germline V gene lookup returns CDR1 MNHEY and CDR2 SMNVEV (reference sequence). The DNA for the CDR3 is TGTGCCAGCAGTTTATGGGCACTGGATGAGCAGTTCTTC. Protein product: CASSLWALDEQFF.